This TCR beta chain was documented in a study of molecular identifiers for immune sequencing clone quantification. MiXCR, run by TCRdb on the PCR reads, gives a single entry per CDR3 protein. This table holds 100,000 or so distinct CDR3 sequences, less than 35% found once. The CDR3 is made up of 13 amino acids. V lost 5 bases to trimming and J lost 4 bases; unmatched junction nucleotides: 3. Germline V lookup: CDR1 MNHEY, CDR2 SVGAGI. The origin of this receptor is a human donor in good health. Some libraries in this study had Jurkat cell RNA spiked in. The chain joins TRBV6-5 to TRBJ1-2; 8 bases are a match to TRBD1. Sequenced sample: naive CD8+ T cells from blood, with Jurkat cell RNA spiked in. The subset was: FACS-sorted CD8+CD4-CCR7+CD45RA+ naive T cells. In nucleotides, the CDR3 is TGTGCCAGCAGTCCAGGGGGCGGCTATGGCTACACCTTC. It encodes CASSPGGGYGYTF.